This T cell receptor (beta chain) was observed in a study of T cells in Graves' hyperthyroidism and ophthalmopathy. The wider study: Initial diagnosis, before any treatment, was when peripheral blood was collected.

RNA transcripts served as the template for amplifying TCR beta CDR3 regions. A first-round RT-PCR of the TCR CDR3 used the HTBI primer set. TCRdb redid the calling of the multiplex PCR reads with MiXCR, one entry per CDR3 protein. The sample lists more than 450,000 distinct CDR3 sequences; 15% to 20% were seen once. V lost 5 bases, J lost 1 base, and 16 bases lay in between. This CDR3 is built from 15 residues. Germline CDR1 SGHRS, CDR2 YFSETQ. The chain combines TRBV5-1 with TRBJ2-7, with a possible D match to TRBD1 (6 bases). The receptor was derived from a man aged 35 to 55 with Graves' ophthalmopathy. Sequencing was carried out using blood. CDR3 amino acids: CASRLGADVSYEQYF. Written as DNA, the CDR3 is TGCGCCAGCAGGCTGGGGGCAGACGTATCCTACGAGCAGTACTTC. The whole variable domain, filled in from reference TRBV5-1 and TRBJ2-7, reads KAGVTQTPRYLIKTRGQQVTLSCSPISGHRSVSWYQQTPGQGLQFLFEYFSETQRNKGNFPGRFSGRQFSNSRSEMNVSTLELGDSALYLCASRLGADVSYEQYFGPGTRLTVT.